This T cell receptor (beta chain) was identified in a study of cytomegalovirus exposure and HLA in healthy donors. The data were produced by immunoSEQ multiplex PCR, yet TCRdb's version contains in-frame clones alone and is incomplete. The table has fewer than 200,000 clones, 86% seen once; the top ten hold about 2.2%. Points on this clone: Its specificity is unknown.

Overall study results and limits: Rarity held for most TCR sequences, but there were some public TCRs that occurred in many donors. The classifier, whose performance was assessed in both the original and validation cohorts, reportedly diagnosed cytomegalovirus status with high specificity and sensitivity. Cytomegalovirus-associated TCR beta chains were listed, numbering some 150. In vitro testing confirmed three CMV-associated chains as specific for CMV antigens.

V lost 6 bases to trimming and J lost 12 bases; unmatched junction nucleotides: 9. The germline gives CDR1 SGDLS, CDR2 YYNGEE. This CDR3 has 12 residues. The chain has TRBV9 and TRBJ2-1, with 7 positions matching TRBD1. The receptor was isolated from a woman aged 18-29 years in good health and CMV-seronegative. Input material: PBMCs. The CDR3 loop reads CASTIGQVWQFF. CDR3 DNA sequence: TGTGCCAGCACCATAGGACAGGTATGGCAGTTCTTC.